This TCR beta chain derives from a study of CXCR3-negative and CXCR3-positive naive CD8 T cells. The CDR3 runs to 13 residues. Sorting was done in triplicate for each CD8+ T cell subset (under 330,000 cells each). Researchers prepared the TRB cDNA libraries using 5' RACE with UMI labels. TCRdb reprocessed the 5' RACE reads; each CDR3 protein has one entry and no DNA is given. This table lists some 67,000 distinct CDR3 sequences. The chain is built from TRBV21-1 and TRBJ2-5; TCRdb calls TRBD1, which cannot be checked without DNA. TRBV21-1 is a pseudogene. The receptor's source is a human donor in good health. Some clones in this sample may be carry-over from other donors' samples. The material sequenced was naive CXCR3- CD8+ T cells from blood. The subset was: CD45RO-CCR7+CD27+CD95- naive CD8+ T cells lacking CXCR3 (TNR3-). Here the CDR3 reads CASIRGAQETQYF.